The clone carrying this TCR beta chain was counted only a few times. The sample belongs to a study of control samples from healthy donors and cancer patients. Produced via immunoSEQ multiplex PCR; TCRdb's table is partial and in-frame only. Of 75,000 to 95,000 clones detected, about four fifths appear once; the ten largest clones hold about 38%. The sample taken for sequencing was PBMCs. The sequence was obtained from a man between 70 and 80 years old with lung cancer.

This chain's CDR3 is CASSSGDRSNQPQHF. CDR3 DNA: TGTGCCAGCAGCTCCGGGGACAGGAGTAATCAGCCCCAGCATTTT. J is TRBJ1-5 and V is TRBV5-6; TRBD1 matches 8 bases. Germline CDR1 is SGHDT and CDR2 is YYEEEE. J gave up 4 bases and V 3 bases, and 6 bases lay outside the gene matches. This CDR3 has 15 amino acids.